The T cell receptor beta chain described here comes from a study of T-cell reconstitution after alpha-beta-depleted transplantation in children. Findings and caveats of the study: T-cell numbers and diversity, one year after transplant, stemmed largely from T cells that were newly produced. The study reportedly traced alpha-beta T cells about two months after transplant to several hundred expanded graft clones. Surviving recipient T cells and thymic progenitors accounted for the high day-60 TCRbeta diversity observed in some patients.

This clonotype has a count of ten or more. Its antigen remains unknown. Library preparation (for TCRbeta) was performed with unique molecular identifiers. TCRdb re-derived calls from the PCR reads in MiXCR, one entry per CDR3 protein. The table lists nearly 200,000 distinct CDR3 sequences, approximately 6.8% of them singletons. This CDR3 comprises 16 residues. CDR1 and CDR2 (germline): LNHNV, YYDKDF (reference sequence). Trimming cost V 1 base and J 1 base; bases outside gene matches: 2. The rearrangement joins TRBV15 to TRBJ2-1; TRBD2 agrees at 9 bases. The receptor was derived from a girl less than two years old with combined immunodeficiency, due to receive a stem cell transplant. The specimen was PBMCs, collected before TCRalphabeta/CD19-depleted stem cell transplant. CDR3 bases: TGTGCCACCAGCAGAGTCGCGGGAGGGTCCTACAATGAGCAGTTCTTC. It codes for CATSRVAGGSYNEQFF.